Presented here are 3 T cell receptor beta chains from one specimen sequenced in a study of cytomegalovirus exposure and HLA in healthy donors. With 60 Vbeta and 13 Jbeta primers, the PCR was carried out. Libraries were prepared by immunoSEQ multiplex PCR; TCRdb keeps only in-frame clonotypes and omits some of them. The data hold 150,000 to 200,000 clones, with 80% observed a single time. The specimen was PBMCs. These receptors came from a man aged 30-40 years in good health and CMV-seropositive.

This clone came up once. The J gene is TRBJ2-3, the V gene TRBV5-1, with D perhaps TRBD1 (5 bases). Per germline, CDR1 SGHRS and CDR2 YFSETQ. This CDR3 spans 14 amino acids. Trimming left V 0 bases short and J 1 base short, with 6 bases between. CDR3 nucleotides: TGCGCCAGCAGCTTGGTGGGGCGCACAGATACGCAGTATTTT. This translates into CASSLVGRTDTQYF.

The chain uses TRBV4-3 and TRBJ2-1, with 10 bases identical to TRBD1. This CDR3 region has 19 residues. Germline V gives CDR1 LGHNA, CDR2 YSLEER. The V segment lost 1 base and the J segment 10 bases; nucleotides outside the gene matches: 19. CDR3 loop: CASSQGVGTGTGERGEQFF. DNA for the CDR3: TGCGCCAGCAGCCAAGGCGTGGGGACCGGGACAGGGGAACGGGGGGAGCAGTTCTTC.

This chain joins TRBV28 and TRBJ1-5; D gene unclear. The V and J ends lost 2 bases and 0 bases respectively, with 8 bases between them. Germline V gene sequence: CDR1 MDHEN, CDR2 SYDVKM. There are 15 residues in the CDR3. CDR3 bases: TGTGCCAGCAGTTTACGGTCCTATAGCAATCAGCCCCAGCATTTT. Its protein is CASSLRSYSNQPQHF.